This T cell receptor beta chain was obtained from a study of blood T cell repertoires in COVID-19. The wider study: The United States, Italy and Spain provided the acute and convalescent COVID-19 samples.

Participants were aged about 18 to 95 years, lived in under 30 US areas, and enrolled virtually. TCRdb's copy holds only in-frame clones and misses some; the assay was immunoSEQ multiplex PCR. The sample includes nearly 400,000 clones, roughly 86% of them seen just once. This clone has only one observation. Germline V gives CDR1 LNHNV, CDR2 YYDKDF (reference sequence). The CDR3 spans 14 residues. Trimming stripped 0 bases from V and 2 bases from J, with 7 bases between. J is TRBJ1-1 and V is TRBV15, with no clear D. This TCR came from a woman aged 25 to 39 who had recovered from COVID-19. Sequencing was performed on PBMCs or T cells enriched from blood (not recorded which). The CDR3 spells CATSREYRNTEAFF. CDR3 sequence (DNA): TGTGCCACCAGCAGAGAGTACAGAAACACTGAAGCTTTCTTT. The variable domain in full, completed from reference TRBV15 and TRBJ1-1, reads DAMVIQNPRYQVTQFGKPVTLSCSQTLNHNVMYWYQQKSSQAPKLLFHYYDKDFNNEADTPDNFQSRRPNTSFCFLDIRSPGLGDTAMYLCATSREYRNTEAFFGQGTRLTVV.